This record looks at one T cell receptor (beta chain) sequence and its context. Antigen unknown. This CDR3 comprises 14 residues. V lost 6 bases, J lost 5 bases, and 6 bases stayed unmatched. The sample is drawn from a study of T cell repertoires in cytomegalovirus infection. Study-level information: Used in the study were CMV epitopes, some recently identified and HLA-C-restricted, others well-studied and HLA-B-restricted.

Study findings and constraints: Cumulative public TCR beta family frequency identified carriers of CMV plus the relevant HLA.

Using its own MiXCR run on the reads, TCRdb lists one record per CDR3 protein. This table holds about 100,000 distinct CDR3 sequences, over 25% found once. The chain uses TRBV12-3 or TRBV12-4 and TRBJ2-5; 10 positions agree with TRBD1. This TCR came from a human donor in good health (CMV status not recorded). Some clones in this sample may be carry-over from other donors' samples. The sequences come from CD8+ T cells from cultured PBMCs, collected from culture after CMV antigen stimulation. The CDR3 region is CASRPGQGSETQYF. CDR3 in DNA: TGTGCCAGCAGACCGGGACAGGGGAGCGAGACCCAGTACTTC.